This TCR beta chain emerged from a study of T cell repertoires in cytomegalovirus infection. From the reads, TCRdb called clonotypes with MiXCR, one entry per CDR3 protein. The data hold around 900,000 distinct CDR3 sequences, with 31% observed a single time. As to this clonotype: Its antigen is unidentified.

Source: cultured CD8+ T cells from PBMCs, taken from culture after CMV antigen stimulation. This clonotype originated in a human donor in good health (CMV status not recorded). Some clones in this sample may be carry-over from other donors' samples.

The CDR3 loop reads CASEGAHGYTF. The DNA for the CDR3 is TGCGCCAGCGAGGGGGCCCATGGCTACACCTTC. The rearrangement joins TRBV4-1 to TRBJ1-2, with 7 bases that match TRBD1. In germline, CDR1 is MGHRA, CDR2 YSYEKL. The V segment lost 8 bases and the J segment 6 bases; nucleotides outside the gene matches: 3. This CDR3 spans 11 amino acids.